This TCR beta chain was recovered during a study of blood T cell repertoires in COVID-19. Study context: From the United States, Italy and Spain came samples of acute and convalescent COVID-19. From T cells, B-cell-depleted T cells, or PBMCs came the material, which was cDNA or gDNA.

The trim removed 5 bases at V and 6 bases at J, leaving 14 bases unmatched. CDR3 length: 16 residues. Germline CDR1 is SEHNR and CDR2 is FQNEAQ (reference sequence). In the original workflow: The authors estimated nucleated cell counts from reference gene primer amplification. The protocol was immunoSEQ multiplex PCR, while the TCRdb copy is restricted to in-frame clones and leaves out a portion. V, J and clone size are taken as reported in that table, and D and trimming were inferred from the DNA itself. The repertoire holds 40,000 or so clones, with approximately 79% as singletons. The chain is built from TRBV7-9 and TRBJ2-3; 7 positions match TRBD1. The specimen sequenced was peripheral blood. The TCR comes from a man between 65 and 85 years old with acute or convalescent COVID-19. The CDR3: CASSLWTGQVGDTQYF. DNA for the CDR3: TGTGCCAGCAGCCTCTGGACAGGCCAAGTGGGTGATACGCAGTATTTT.